This passage covers 14 T cell receptor beta chains from one sample sequenced in a study of T cell repertoires in cytomegalovirus infection. TCRdb independently ran MiXCR on the reads; one entry per CDR3 protein. The sample lists roughly 170,000 distinct CDR3 sequences; less than 25% were seen once. These receptors are not linked to any known antigen. This material consisted of CD8+ T cells from cultured PBMCs, taken from culture after CMV antigen stimulation. These receptors were obtained from a human donor in good health (CMV status not recorded). Some clones in this sample may be carry-over from other donors' samples.

The V call is TRBV25-1, the J call TRBJ1-1, with TRBD1 as a possible D gene (6 bases). The CDR3 covers 16 residues. CDR1 MGHDK and CDR2 SYGVNS come from the germline V gene. The ends were cut back, 1 base at V and 4 bases at J, with 16 bases in the middle. For the CDR3, the DNA is TGTGCCAGCAGTGAATGGAACAGGGAGATGGGCACTGAAGCTTTCTTT. Encoded protein: CASSEWNREMGTEAFF.

This chain joins TRBV19 and TRBJ2-1, with D maybe TRBD2 (5 bases). The CDR3 runs 15 residues. The germline V and J ends were trimmed by 6 bases and 4 bases, with 16 bases remaining between them. From germline, CDR1 is LNHDA and CDR2 SQIVND (reference sequence). CDR3 sequence: CASRSMDGGYNEQFF. The CDR3, as DNA: TGTGCCAGTAGGTCCATGGACGGAGGATACAATGAGCAGTTCTTC.

This clonotype was seen a handful of times. The chain couples TRBV25-1 to TRBJ2-3; 8 positions match TRBD1. V was pared by 6 bases and J by 4 bases, with 9 bases of the junction left unmatched. CDR3 length: 15 residues. Germline CDR1 reads MGHDK; CDR2 reads SYGVNS. CDR3 sequence (DNA): TGTGCCAGCAGCACCGGGACAGGAATCCCAGATACGCAGTATTTT. Translation: CASSTGTGIPDTQYF.

The table lists this clonotype with a few counts. The chain has TRBV6-2 or TRBV6-3 and TRBJ2-1; 10 bases are shared with TRBD2. The length of the CDR3 is 16 residues. V shed 4 bases, J shed 3 bases, and the junction held 6 bases outside the gene matches. Germline lookup yields CDR1 MNHEY and CDR2 SVGEGT. The CDR3 is CASSLQRGGRYNEQFF. The CDR3 nucleotides are TGTGCCAGCAGTTTACAGCGGGGGGGCCGCTACAATGAGCAGTTCTTC.

This clonotype came up a few times. The chain is built from TRBV7-2 and TRBJ1-2, with D uncertain. Trimming cost V 5 bases and J 7 bases, with 26 bases left between them. Germline CDR1 and CDR2: SGHTA and FQGNSA. The CDR3 consists of 17 residues. DNA of the CDR3: TGTGCCAGCAGCGCCCCCTGGGAGGGAGATCTGTTCTCTGGCTACACCTTC. It translates to CASSAPWEGDLFSGYTF. Complete variable domain (other parts from reference TRBV7-2 and TRBJ1-2): GAGVSQSPSNKVTEKGKDVELRCDPISGHTALYWYRQSLGQGLEFLIYFQGNSAPDKSGLPSDRFSAERTGGSVSTLTIQRTQQEDSAVYLCASSAPWEGDLFSGYTFGSGTRLTVV.

The V call is TRBV7-9, the J call TRBJ2-1; a possible D gene is TRBD1 (6 bases). V lost 5 bases, J lost 8 bases, and 19 bases lay in between. The CDR3 sequence is 15 residues long. The germline V gene has CDR1 SEHNR and CDR2 FQNEAQ (reference sequence). This CDR3 is CASSPIRGTVYEQFF. The CDR3 DNA follows: TGTGCCAGCAGCCCTATCAGGGGCACCGTCTATGAGCAGTTCTTC.

About this clonotype itself: The junction does not match germline at one end; this may be a read error. This rearrangement joins TRBV11-2 to TRBJ2-2; D gene uncertain. Germline loops: CDR1 SGHAT, CDR2 FQNNGV. The CDR3 extends over 16 amino acids. CDR3 DNA sequence: TGTGTCAGCAGCTTAGTTGCGTGGGGTATGACCGGGGAGCTGTTTTTT. Its translation is CVSSLVAWGMTGELFF.

There are a few counts of this clonotype. The chain is built from TRBV6-2 or TRBV6-3 and TRBJ2-4, with TRBD2 identical over 9 bases. The CDR3 covers 17 residues. CDR1 MNHEY and CDR2 SVGEGT come from the germline V gene. The V segment lost 1 base and the J segment 0 bases; nucleotides outside the gene matches: 4. The CDR3 coding sequence is TGTGCCAGCAGTTACTTTTCTAGCGGGAAAGCCAAAAACATTCAGTACTTC. This translates into CASSYFSSGKAKNIQYF.

V gene TRBV6-2 or TRBV6-3 combines with J gene TRBJ1-1; 9 bases fit TRBD1. CDR1 MNHEY and CDR2 SVGEGT come from the germline V gene. The CDR3 extends over 15 amino acids. V was pared by 7 bases and J by 5 bases, with 11 bases of the junction left unmatched. CDR3 loop: CASIIRGTGMTEAFF. CDR3 sequence (DNA): TGTGCCAGCATAATAAGAGGGACAGGGATGACTGAAGCTTTCTTT.

V is TRBV7-9 and J is TRBJ1-1; perhaps TRBD1 as D (6 bases). The ends were cut back, 3 bases at V and 0 bases at J, with 14 bases in the middle. Germline CDR1 reads SEHNR; CDR2 reads FQNEAQ (reference sequence). The CDR3 sequence is 16 residues long. CDR3 nucleotides: TGTGCCAGCAGCTTGAGGGGGGGGGATATGAACACTGAAGCTTTCTTT. Translated: CASSLRGGDMNTEAFF.

V gene TRBV6-1 combines with J gene TRBJ1-6, with D possibly being TRBD1 (5 bases). CDR3 length equals 13 residues. Germline V gene lookup returns CDR1 MNHNS and CDR2 SASEGT. With 8 bases removed from V and 6 bases from J, the gap between germline ends came to 11 bases. The DNA of the CDR3 is TGTGCCAGCGGGACCGCGGGTAATTCACCCCTCCACTTT. This gives the protein CASGTAGNSPLHF.

The chain employs TRBV6-2 or TRBV6-3 and TRBJ1-5; perhaps TRBD1 as D (5 bases). This CDR3 comprises 15 residues. Trimming shortened V by 5 bases and J by 6 bases, and 17 bases separated the two germline ends. Germline V gene sequence: CDR1 MNHEY, CDR2 SVGEGT. The CDR3 region is CASSVLDSPGQPQHF. Written as DNA, the CDR3 is TGTGCCAGCAGTGTTCTAGACAGTCCGGGTCAGCCCCAGCATTTT.

The V and J genes are TRBV6-1 and TRBJ2-7; no firm D call. Germline V gene sequence: CDR1 MNHNS, CDR2 SASEGT. The CDR3 spans 15 residues. The ends were cut back, 4 bases at V and 5 bases at J, with 18 bases in the middle. CDR3 sequence (DNA): TGTGCCAGCAGTGCCTACAGCCTATTCGAGAACGAGCAGTACTTC. Amino acids: CASSAYSLFENEQYF.

In its sample, this clonotype was seen a few times. The J gene is TRBJ2-3, the V gene TRBV11-2; D ambiguous. Trimming took off 0 bases at V and 1 base at J, with 17 bases between the two ends. Germline CDR1 is SGHAT and CDR2 is FQNNGV. The CDR3 is 18 amino acids. The CDR3 protein is CASSLDRLAAWGTDTQYF. CDR3 coding DNA: TGTGCCAGCAGCTTAGATCGGTTGGCGGCTTGGGGCACAGATACGCAGTATTTT.